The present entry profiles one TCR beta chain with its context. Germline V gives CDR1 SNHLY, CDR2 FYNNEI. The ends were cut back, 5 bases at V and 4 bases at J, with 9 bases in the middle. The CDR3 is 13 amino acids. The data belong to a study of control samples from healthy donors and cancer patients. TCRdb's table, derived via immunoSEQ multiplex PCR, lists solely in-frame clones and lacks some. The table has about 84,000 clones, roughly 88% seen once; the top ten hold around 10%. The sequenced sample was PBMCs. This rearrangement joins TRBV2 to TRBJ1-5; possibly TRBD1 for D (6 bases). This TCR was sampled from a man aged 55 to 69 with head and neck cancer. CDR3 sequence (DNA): TGTGCCAGCAGTCTTACAGGGAATCAGCCCCAGCATTTT. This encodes CASSLTGNQPQHF.